This T cell receptor beta chain was recorded in a study of T cell responses to AZD1222 COVID-19 vaccine. With 1 base removed from V and 0 bases from J, the gap between germline ends came to 9 bases. Looked up from germline, CDR1 is MNHNS and CDR2 is SASEGT. CDR3 length: 15 amino acids. TCRdb's copy holds only in-frame clones and misses some; the assay was immunoSEQ multiplex PCR. The table records about 200,000 clones, 90% to 95% of them present only once. The study's findings and limits: Spike-specific TCR repertoires showed rising breadth and depth after two AZD1222 doses. Seropositive AZD1222 recipients at baseline numbered only 5 or 6.

Comments on this clone: No antigen is known for it.

The chain joins TRBV6-1 to TRBJ1-1; no definite D call. The receptor's source is an adult who received the AZD1222 COVID-19 vaccine. Sequences were derived from peripheral blood, sampled 28 days after the second AZD1222 dose. In DNA, the CDR3 is TGTGCCAGCAGTGAAGGGCCAGGTATGAACACTGAAGCTTTCTTT. It encodes CASSEGPGMNTEAFF.